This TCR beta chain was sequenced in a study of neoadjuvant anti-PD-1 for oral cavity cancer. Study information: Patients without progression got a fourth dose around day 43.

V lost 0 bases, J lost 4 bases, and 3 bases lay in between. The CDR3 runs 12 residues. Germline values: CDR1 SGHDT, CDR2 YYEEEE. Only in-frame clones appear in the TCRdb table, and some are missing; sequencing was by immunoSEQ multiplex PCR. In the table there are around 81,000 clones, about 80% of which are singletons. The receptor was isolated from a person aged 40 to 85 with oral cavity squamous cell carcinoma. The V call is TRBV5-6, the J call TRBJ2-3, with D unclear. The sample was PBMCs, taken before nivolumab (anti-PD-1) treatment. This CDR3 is CASSLAADTQYF. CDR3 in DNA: TGTGCCAGCAGCTTGGCTGCAGATACGCAGTATTTT.